This T cell receptor (beta chain) appears in the sequencing data of a study of response to subunit inactivated influenza vaccine (dated by TCRdb to the late 2010s). Study-wide context: To follow how T cells responded to a trivalent subunit inactivated influenza vaccine, the researchers relied on deep quantitative profiling of the T cell receptor repertoire. Results the study describes overall, beyond this receptor: The authors suggested that each seasonal influenza vaccination may recruit only a limited number of new T cells.

Libraries were made using RT-PCR. Sequencing relied on an Illumina HiSeq 2500. Clones were called with MiXCR by TCRdb after fastp trimmed the public reads at Q25, and only in-frame beta chains were retained. Records with the same CDR3 protein are collapsed into one entry carrying the most frequent genes and DNA. In all, the sample holds about 780,000 distinct CDR3 sequences, and about 18% of those were seen once. Roughly a tenth of the sample is taken by the ten largest. With regard to this clonotype: There is no known antigen for this receptor. Base-call qualities are not available, and no considerably larger clone is one nucleotide away.

Trimming at the junction amounts to 3 bases on V and 1 base on J, and the germline ends lie 18 bases apart. Per the germline V gene, SGDLS is the CDR1 and YYNGEE is the CDR2. From its cysteine to its phenylalanine, the CDR3 spans 17 amino acids. Of all the DNA, just the CDR3 is kept, 51 bases in frame from base 1. This chain joins TRBV9 to TRBJ2-3, with the D segment identity uncertain. Material: PBMCs from blood, obtained less than 6 days after vaccination. This TCR derives from a man aged 45-60 years who received an inactivated influenza vaccine. Donor details come from another sample of the same person, matched by shared clones. The CDR3 protein: CASSAPPSAVGTDTQYF. In nucleotides, the sequence is TGTGCCAGCAGCGCTCCCCCCTCGGCGGTGGGCACAGATACGCAGTATTTT.